The 21 T cell receptor beta chains below come from one sample, sequenced in a study of shared clonotypes between healthy human individuals. The protocol was immunoSEQ multiplex PCR, while the TCRdb copy is restricted to in-frame clones and leaves out a portion. The repertoire holds about 2,100,000 clones, with about 93% as singletons. Naive CD8 isolation took CD45RO-negative cells positively selected for CCR7 and excluded terminally differentiated effector memory CD45RA+ cells. The sample was naive CD8+ T cells from PBMCs. The receptors stem from a man between 18 and 35 years old in good health. Some clones in this sample may be carry-over from other donors' samples.

This rearrangement joins TRBV19 to TRBJ2-1; 10 nucleotides line up with TRBD2. Germline values: CDR1 LNHDA, CDR2 SQIVND (reference sequence). V dropped 2 bases and J dropped 5; count of bases not matched to a gene: 0. The CDR3 sequence is 14 residues long. This chain's CDR3 is CASSILAGDNEQFF. The CDR3 nucleotides read TGTGCCAGTAGTATACTAGCGGGAGACAATGAGCAGTTCTTC.

This clone was counted a few times. The V and J genes are TRBV4-1 and TRBJ1-3; TRBD1 aligns across 8 bases. Trimming removed 3 bases from V and 8 bases from J; junction bases left unmatched: 6. Germline V gives CDR1 MGHRA, CDR2 YSYEKL. This CDR3 contains 14 residues. CDR3 DNA sequence: TGCGCCAGCAGCCAGGGACAGGCTAGTCACACCATATATTTT. Its translation: CASSQGQASHTIYF.

The rearrangement joins TRBV28 to TRBJ2-3, with D possibly TRBD2 on 5 matching bases. Germline CDR1 is MDHEN and CDR2 is SYDVKM. Trimming removed 8 bases at V and 0 bases at J, with 12 bases between. This CDR3 has 14 residues. The CDR3 is CASREGKSTDTQYF. The CDR3 DNA reads as TGTGCCAGCCGAGAGGGAAAGAGCACAGATACGCAGTATTTT.

CDR3 in amino acids: CSVQLAKNIQYF. In DNA, the CDR3 is TGCAGCGTACAGCTAGCCAAAAACATTCAGTACTTC. V gene TRBV29-1 combines with J gene TRBJ2-4; D gene unclear. Germline CDR1 reads SQVTM; CDR2 reads ANQGSEA. CDR3 length: 12 amino acids. V was shortened by 6 bases and J by 0 bases, with 6 bases between the two germline ends.

The chain uses TRBV7-9 and TRBJ2-1; TRBD1 is a possible D gene (6 bases). CDR3 size: 15 residues. V gave up 5 bases and J gave up 8 bases, with 19 bases separating them. Per the germline V gene, CDR1 is SEHNR and CDR2 is FQNEAQ (reference sequence). CDR3 sequence: CASSVRDTGLDEQFF. The CDR3 bases are TGTGCCAGCAGCGTCCGGGACACGGGCTTGGATGAGCAGTTCTTC. Drawing the rest from reference TRBV7-9 and TRBJ2-1, the complete variable domain is DTGVSQNPRHKITKRGQNVTFRCDPISEHNRLYWYRQTLGQGPEFLTYFQNEAQLEKSRLLSDRFSAERPKGSFSTLEIQRTEQGDSAMYLCASSVRDTGLDEQFFGPGTRLTVL.

The chain has TRBV7-6 and TRBJ2-1; a weak D match, TRBD2 (5 bases). The V gene lost 4 bases and the J gene lost 11 bases, with 15 bases spanning the gap. Looked up from germline, CDR1 is SGHVS and CDR2 is FNYEAQ. The CDR3 has 13 amino acids. The CDR3 nucleotides are TGTGCCAGCAGCTCACCGACGGCCGGGAAGCAGTTCTTC. Its translation is CASSSPTAGKQFF.

The rearrangement links TRBV9 to TRBJ2-1; 7 positions match TRBD1. Germline V CDR1 and CDR2: SGDLS, YYNGEE. The V segment lost 4 bases and the J segment 9 bases; nucleotides outside the gene matches: 7. This CDR3 spans 13 amino acids. In nucleotides, the CDR3 is TGTGCCAGCAGCCCCGGACAGGATGGTGAGCAGTTCTTC. This translates into CASSPGQDGEQFF.

This clone turned up a few times. The V call is TRBV15, the J call TRBJ1-4; D perhaps matches TRBD1 (5 bases). CDR3 length: 15 residues. The germline V gene encodes CDR1 LNHNV and CDR2 YYDKDF (reference sequence). V shed 3 bases and J shed 6 bases, with 14 bases lying between them. DNA for the CDR3: TGTGCCACCAGCAGGCGGGACGGTTTATATGAAAAACTGTTTTTT. Translated, it gives CATSRRDGLYEKLFF. Full variable domain (outside the CDR3, taken from reference TRBV15 and TRBJ1-4): DAMVIQNPRYQVTQFGKPVTLSCSQTLNHNVMYWYQQKSSQAPKLLFHYYDKDFNNEADTPDNFQSRRPNTSFCFLDIRSPGLGDTAMYLCATSRRDGLYEKLFFGSGTQLSVL.

The chain employs TRBV27 and TRBJ2-5, with 7 bases that match TRBD1. The junction had 14 bases not matched to a gene; V was cut back by 5 bases and J by 2 bases. This CDR3 comprises 17 residues. The V gene's germline CDR1 is MNHEY and CDR2 SMNVEV (reference sequence). In DNA form, the CDR3 reads TGTGCCAGCAGTACGAGCTGGACAGGCCGATCACAAGAGACCCAGTACTTC. Translation gives CASSTSWTGRSQETQYF.

This clone was seen only once. The chain links TRBV30 to TRBJ2-7, with a tentative D call TRBD1 (5 bases). Germline V gives CDR1 GTSNPN, CDR2 SVGIG (reference sequence). Trimming left V 0 bases short and J 2 bases short, with 11 bases between. The CDR3 runs to 14 residues. The CDR3 loop is CAWSVHTGPYEQYF. CDR3 bases: TGTGCCTGGAGTGTACATACAGGCCCCTACGAGCAGTACTTC.

The CDR3 loop reads CASSFVVSGSYEQYF. CDR3 bases: TGTGCCAGCAGTTTTGTGGTTAGCGGGAGCTACGAGCAGTACTTC. The chain is built from TRBV27 and TRBJ2-7; 9 bases line up with TRBD2. Germline trimming cut 3 bases from V and 3 bases from J; bases unmatched to any gene: 6. This CDR3 contains 15 residues. Germline V CDR1 and CDR2: MNHEY, SMNVEV (reference sequence).

The V call is TRBV10-3, the J call TRBJ2-5; D is unresolved. The V gene lost 2 bases and the J gene lost 5 bases, with 6 bases spanning the gap. The CDR3 is 12 amino acids. Germline V CDR1 and CDR2: ENHRY, SYGVKD. CDR3 in DNA: TGTGCCATCAGTGAGGGGATGGAGACCCAGTACTTC. Protein: CAISEGMETQYF.

This sequence joins TRBV13 and TRBJ2-7, with D possibly being TRBD2 (6 bases). This CDR3 contains 13 residues. Germline V gene sequence: CDR1 PRHDT, CDR2 FYEKMQ (reference sequence). V was trimmed by 4 bases and J by 2 bases, leaving 9 bases between them. The CDR3 region has the DNA TGTGCCAGCAGCTCGGGACTCACCTACGAGCAGTACTTC. Residues: CASSSGLTYEQYF.

In the case of this clone: This sample includes further DNA sequences coding for the same CDR3. The J gene is TRBJ2-1, the V gene TRBV14, with no clear D. The CDR3 runs to 16 residues. Germline CDR1 and CDR2: SGHDN and FVKESK. Trimming cost V 2 bases and J 1 base, with 12 bases left between them. CDR3 sequence: CASSQRSHPSYNEQFF. The CDR3 DNA is TGTGCCAGCAGCCAACGTAGTCACCCGTCCTACAATGAGCAGTTCTTC.

V is TRBV15 and J is TRBJ2-7; D possibly corresponds to TRBD2 (5 bases). Germline loops: CDR1 LNHNV, CDR2 YYDKDF (reference sequence). The V and J ends lost 0 bases and 5 bases respectively, with 17 bases between them. This CDR3 spans 16 amino acids. For the CDR3, the DNA is TGTGCCACCAGCAGAGATTTAGTTCCGGGAACCGACGAGCAGTACTTC. As protein: CATSRDLVPGTDEQYF.

The V call is TRBV7-9, the J call TRBJ2-7; D could derive from TRBD1 or TRBD2 (6 bases each). Trimming cost V 3 bases and J 4 bases, with 19 bases left between them. Germline CDR1 is SEHNR and CDR2 is FQNEAQ (reference sequence). This CDR3 contains 16 residues. The CDR3 DNA is TGTGCCAGCAGCTTCCAACCTGCGGGACAATTATACGAGCAGTACTTC. This translates into CASSFQPAGQLYEQYF. The full variable domain, rest sourced from reference TRBV7-9 and TRBJ2-7, is DTGVSQNPRHKITKRGQNVTFRCDPISEHNRLYWYRQTLGQGPEFLTYFQNEAQLEKSRLLSDRFSAERPKGSFSTLEIQRTEQGDSAMYLCASSFQPAGQLYEQYFGPGTRLTVT.

DNA for the CDR3: TGTGCCAGCAGTTTATTCTCAGGGACCTACGAGCAGTACTTC. Protein: CASSLFSGTYEQYF. The chain links TRBV27 to TRBJ2-7; the D gene is possibly TRBD1 (5 bases). Germline V gives CDR1 MNHEY, CDR2 SMNVEV (reference sequence). The V end lost 1 base, the J end lost 2 bases, and 9 bases lay between the germline ends. This CDR3 is 14 amino acids long.

The chain uses TRBV5-6 and TRBJ2-3, with a weak D call TRBD2 (5 bases). V was shortened by 0 bases and J by 2 bases, with 10 bases between the two germline ends. CDR1 is SGHDT and CDR2 is YYEEEE in the germline V gene. The CDR3 length is 15 residues. The CDR3 DNA sequence: TGTGCCAGCAGCTTGGGACTACCCATCACAGATACGCAGTATTTT. Amino acid sequence: CASSLGLPITDTQYF.

The V gene is TRBV28, the J gene TRBJ2-7; the match to TRBD2 covers 14 bases. CDR1 MDHEN and CDR2 SYDVKM come from the germline V gene. V shed 2 bases and J 5 bases; nucleotides not matched to a gene: 8. The CDR3 is made up of 17 amino acids. CDR3 DNA sequence: TGTGCCAGCAGTTTACCGACTAGCGGGAGGGCCATTGACGAGCAGTACTTC. This gives the protein CASSLPTSGRAIDEQYF.

This clone occurred a few times. The chain carries TRBV2 and TRBJ1-1; no firm D call. V was clipped by 4 bases and J by 7 bases, with 13 bases between them. This CDR3 region has 13 residues. Germline V gene sequence: CDR1 SNHLY, CDR2 FYNNEI. CDR3 in DNA: TGTGCCAGCAGTGGGCAGACCTTTTATGAAGCTTTCTTT. The encoded protein is CASSGQTFYEAFF.

V and J are TRBV28 and TRBJ2-3; 12 bases fit TRBD2. With V trimmed by 1 base and J by 5 bases, 16 bases remained unmatched. This CDR3 is built from 20 residues. Germline CDR1 and CDR2: MDHEN and SYDVKM. Here the CDR3 reads CASSLSGSLAGGPGRDTQYF. CDR3 in DNA: TGTGCCAGCAGTTTATCGGGGAGTCTAGCGGGAGGGCCGGGGCGAGATACGCAGTATTTT.